This TCR beta chain was identified during a study of blood T cells in healthy people across ages. General study findings and limits: From one million sequenced T cells, diversity estimates were lower bounds. Among long-lived donors, naive CD4+ cells were more numerous and diversity higher than in aged donors. Older age went with lower TCR beta diversity per million T cells, in a roughly linear way.

This clonotype appeared a single time. The target antigen is unknown. The authors ran a second PCR of about 6 to 12 cycles using a sample-barcoded 5' primer and a J-beta primer mix. TCRdb passed the 5' RACE reads through MiXCR, listing each CDR3 protein once. The data show roughly 1.4 million distinct CDR3 sequences, 59% seen once. V shed 3 bases and J shed 4 bases, with 13 bases lying between them. The V gene's germline CDR1 is SGHRS and CDR2 YFSETQ. The CDR3 length is 14 residues. Sample: blood. The clonotype was recovered from a man younger than 30 in good health. The V and J genes are TRBV5-1 and TRBJ2-5; no reliable D call. The CDR3 nucleotides read TGCGCCAGCAGCTCTTACCGTACTATAGAGACCCAGTACTTC. Translated, it gives CASSSYRTIETQYF.